This T cell receptor (beta chain) came from a study of blood T cell repertoires in COVID-19. Overall study: PBMCs, B-cell-depleted T cells, or T cells were the source of the cDNA or gDNA that made up the material.

Per the original data handling: How many nucleated cells were present was estimated from reference gene primer amplification. Sequencing used immunoSEQ multiplex PCR; TCRdb keeps in-frame clones, though not all of them. That table furnishes V, J and clone size, whereas the DNA furnished D and trimming. Among under 200,000 clones listed, 90% to 95% were seen once. The V and J ends lost 0 bases and 4 bases, in that order; junction bases with no gene match: 9. Per germline, CDR1 GTSNPN and CDR2 SVGIG (reference sequence). This CDR3 is built from 15 residues. The chain employs TRBV30 and TRBJ2-7; 7 bases align to TRBD1. Sequencing used peripheral blood. This clonotype was sampled from a man in his fifties with acute or convalescent COVID-19. CDR3 loop: CAWSVNRGLLYEQYF. The CDR3 nucleotides read TGTGCCTGGAGTGTTAACAGGGGATTATTGTACGAGCAGTACTTC.